This TCR beta chain was captured in a study of cytotoxic CD8 clonotypes in ibrutinib-treated CLL. Study details: Among the patients, 11 presented as relapsed/refractory and over 14 as treatment-naive; around 18 showed unmutated IGHV. General study results and limits: Relative to age-matched healthy donors, clonality at baseline was higher, and it tracked circulating CD8+ T-cell counts.

The method was immunoSEQ multiplex PCR; TCRdb's version includes in-frame clones alone and lacks a portion of them. The table has fewer than 150,000 clones, 84% seen once. Points on this clone: Antigen specificity is unknown.

The germline CDR1 and CDR2 sequences are SGHVS and FQNEAQ. This CDR3 contains 16 residues. V gave up 2 bases and J gave up 2 bases, with 12 bases separating them. This sample comprised PBMCs, obtained after 24 months of ibrutinib treatment. This clonotype was obtained from a human donor with chronic lymphocytic leukemia. V and J are TRBV7-8 and TRBJ1-4, with unresolved D. The CDR3 DNA reads as TGTGCCAGCAGCTTAAGGCCCTTGGGTACTAATGAAAAACTGTTTTTT. This translates into CASSLRPLGTNEKLFF.